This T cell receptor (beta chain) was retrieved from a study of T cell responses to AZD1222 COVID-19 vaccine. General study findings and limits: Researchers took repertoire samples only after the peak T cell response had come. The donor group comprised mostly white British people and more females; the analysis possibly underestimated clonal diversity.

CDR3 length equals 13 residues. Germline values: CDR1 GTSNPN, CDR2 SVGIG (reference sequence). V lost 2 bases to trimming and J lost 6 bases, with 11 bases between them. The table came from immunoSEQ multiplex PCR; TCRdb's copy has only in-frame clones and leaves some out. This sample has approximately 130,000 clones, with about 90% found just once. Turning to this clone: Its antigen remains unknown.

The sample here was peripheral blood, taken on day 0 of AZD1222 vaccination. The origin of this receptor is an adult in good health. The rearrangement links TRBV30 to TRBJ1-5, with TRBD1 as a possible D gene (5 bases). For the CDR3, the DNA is TGTGCCTGGAGTCGGGGGATGGGTCAGCCCCAGCATTTT. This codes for CAWSRGMGQPQHF.